These 21 T cell receptor beta chains share one sample of origin, sequenced in a study of cytomegalovirus exposure and HLA in healthy donors (dated by TCRdb to 2016 to 2017). The library was made by the immunoSEQ multiplex PCR assay. For the multiplex PCR, a mixture combining 60 forward primers for TCR Vbeta segments and 13 reverse primers for TCR Jbeta segments was used. What TCRdb holds here is the immuneACCESS table cut down to in-frame rearrangements. Part of the clones is not present; checked against another copy, under half of the missing clones reflect an unresolved V gene, and the others are unexplained. This sample is represented by around 200,000 clones; roughly 80% of them were singletons. About 0.84% of the sample comes from the top ten. Sequencing was performed on PBMCs. These receptors originate from a woman aged 18-30 years in good health and CMV-seronegative.

V usage is TRBV5-1 and J usage is TRBJ2-3; 10 bases are a match to TRBD2. The trim removed 0 bases at V and 0 bases at J, leaving 4 bases unmatched. Looked up from germline, CDR1 is SGHRS and CDR2 is YFSETQ. There are 17 residues in the CDR3. In DNA, the CDR3 is TGCGCCAGCAGCTTGGTAGCGGGAGGTCCTAGCACAGATACGCAGTATTTT. It encodes CASSLVAGGPSTDTQYF.

The gene calls are TRBV7-7 and TRBJ2-5; TRBD1 matches at 7 bases. Germline-derived CDR1 and CDR2 are SSHAT and FNYEAQ (reference sequence). There are 15 residues in the CDR3. The trim removed 5 bases at V and 0 bases at J, leaving 6 bases unmatched. In DNA, the CDR3 is TGTGCCAGCAGCACGACAGGGTCTAACCAAGAGACCCAGTACTTC. This sequence encodes CASSTTGSNQETQYF.

The genes are TRBV13 and TRBJ2-7; D perhaps matches TRBD1 (5 bases). The CDR3 has 11 amino acids. Germline CDR1 and CDR2: PRHDT and FYEKMQ (reference sequence). V dropped 4 bases and J dropped 6 bases, with 7 bases sitting between them. The chain's CDR3 is CASSYQGEQYF. CDR3 coding DNA: TGTGCCAGCAGCTACCAGGGCGAGCAGTACTTC.

This sequence joins TRBV27 and TRBJ1-2; D not certain. Germline values: CDR1 MNHEY, CDR2 SMNVEV (reference sequence). There are 14 residues in the CDR3. V was trimmed by 4 bases and J by 7 bases, leaving 16 bases between them. The CDR3 DNA is TGTGCCAGCAGTTCAACGCTGAGAACTGGTGGCTACACCTTC. Protein sequence: CASSSTLRTGGYTF.

This clone was detected a few times. This chain uses TRBV11-2 with TRBJ2-5; a possible D gene is TRBD1 (5 bases). The V end lost 5 bases, the J end lost 5 bases, and 15 bases lay between the germline ends. This CDR3 comprises 14 residues. Germline V gene lookup returns CDR1 SGHAT and CDR2 FQNNGV. DNA for the CDR3: TGTGCCAGCAGCACTTGGGGCGCTGGGGAGACCCAGTACTTC. Amino acids: CASSTWGAGETQYF.

DNA of the CDR3: TGTGCCAGCACCCCGACAGGATCTAGACCCTCCACTGAAGCTTTCTTT. This codes for CASTPTGSRPSTEAFF. The chain is built from TRBV7-2 and TRBJ1-1, with D maybe TRBD1 (6 bases). The V gene lost 7 bases and the J gene lost 4 bases, with 22 bases spanning the gap. The CDR3 spans 16 residues. The germline V gene encodes CDR1 SGHTA and CDR2 FQGNSA. Together with reference TRBV7-2 and TRBJ1-1, the CDR3 gives the full variable domain: GAGVSQSPSNKVTEKGKDVELRCDPISGHTALYWYRQSLGQGLEFLIYFQGNSAPDKSGLPSDRFSAERTGGSVSTLTIQRTQQEDSAVYLCASTPTGSRPSTEAFFGQGTRLTVV.

CDR3 in amino acids: CSAWPGKTQYF. CDR3 bases: TGCAGTGCGTGGCCGGGAAAGACCCAGTACTTC. This sequence joins TRBV20-1 and TRBJ2-5; tentative D call: TRBD2 (5 bases). This CDR3 has 11 amino acids. Between the trimmed V and J ends, which lost 6 bases and 6 bases, there was a span of 11 bases. Germline assignment: CDR1 DFQATT and CDR2 SNEGSKA (reference sequence).

This chain connects TRBV7-2 to TRBJ1-2; D gene unclear. Trimming took 2 bases from V and 5 from J, leaving 12 bases between them. Per germline, CDR1 SGHTA and CDR2 FQGNSA. There are 14 residues in the CDR3. The CDR3 sequence is CASSLYVAPYGYTF. CDR3 coding DNA: TGTGCCAGCAGCTTATACGTAGCTCCGTATGGCTACACCTTC.

The chain has TRBV7-2 and TRBJ2-7; D uncertain. Looked up from germline, CDR1 is SGHTA and CDR2 is FQGNSA. Trimming cost V 5 bases and J 2 bases, with 4 bases left between them. This CDR3 is 11 amino acids long. DNA for the CDR3: TGTGCCAGCAGCGCTACCTACGAGCAGTACTTC. This gives the protein CASSATYEQYF.

The rearrangement links TRBV28 to TRBJ1-1; a weak D match, TRBD1 (6 bases). CDR3 length equals 15 residues. Deletions cut 5 bases from V and 2 bases from J, with 15 bases between. CDR1 is MDHEN, CDR2 SYDVKM, per germline. DNA of the CDR3: TGTGCCAGCAGTCCCGCGGTGGGGGCAAACACTGAAGCTTTCTTT. Its translation is CASSPAVGANTEAFF.

The CDR3 reads CATSGGAGTDTQYF. The CDR3 DNA is TGTGCCACCTCCGGGGGGGCGGGGACAGATACGCAGTATTTT. V usage is TRBV27 and J usage is TRBJ2-3; 8 positions agree with TRBD2. Germline CDR1 reads MNHEY; CDR2 reads SMNVEV (reference sequence). Unmatched junction bases numbered 9, after V lost 10 bases and J lost 3 bases. The CDR3 has 14 amino acids.

The sample holds a few counts of this clone. The CDR3 spells CASSVAPTSAQETQYF. CDR3 DNA sequence: TGTGCCAGCAGCGTAGCCCCGACTAGCGCCCAAGAGACCCAGTACTTC. The chain carries TRBV9 and TRBJ2-5; 8 bases match TRBD2. The germline V gene has CDR1 SGDLS and CDR2 YYNGEE. This CDR3 contains 16 residues. V gave up 0 bases and J gave up 1 base; unmatched junction bases: 5. The variable domain in full, completed from reference TRBV9 and TRBJ2-5, reads DSGVTQTPKHLITATGQRVTLRCSPRSGDLSVYWYQQSLDQGLQFLIQYYNGEERAKGNILERFSAQQFPDLHSELNLSSLELGDSALYFCASSVAPTSAQETQYFGPGTRLLVL.

This rearrangement joins TRBV9 to TRBJ1-1, with 9 bases aligning to TRBD1. Trimming removed 4 bases from V and 5 bases from J; junction bases left unmatched: 21. The CDR3 runs 19 residues. CDR1 is SGDLS and CDR2 is YYNGEE in the germline V gene. The CDR3 bases are TGTGCCAGCAGCCCTACAGTGGGGGACAGGGAGGAAACTAAGACTGAAGCTTTCTTT. It yields the protein CASSPTVGDREETKTEAFF.

The genes are TRBV13 and TRBJ1-1; D unresolved. The ends were cut back, 5 bases at V and 1 base at J, with 14 bases in the middle. The CDR3 has 15 residues. The germline V gene encodes CDR1 PRHDT and CDR2 FYEKMQ (reference sequence). CDR3 residues: CASSLYGPGNTEAFF. The DNA of the CDR3 is TGTGCCAGCAGCCTTTATGGCCCAGGGAACACTGAAGCTTTCTTT.

The V call is TRBV5-6, the J call TRBJ2-2, with 7 bases lining up with TRBD2. Germline values: CDR1 SGHDT, CDR2 YYEEEE. The CDR3 sequence is 16 residues long. The ends lost 2 bases at V and 1 base at J; junction bases unmatched: 5. The CDR3 here is CASSLIERGNTGELFF. For the CDR3, the DNA is TGTGCCAGCAGCTTAATCGAGCGGGGGAACACCGGGGAGCTGTTTTTT.

For the CDR3, the DNA is TGTGCCAGCAGCAAACTTAGCGGAGAACGTCTATCCGAGCAGTACTTC. Amino acids: CASSKLSGERLSEQYF. The chain uses TRBV7-9 and TRBJ2-7, with a tentative D call TRBD2 (6 bases). The germline CDR1 and CDR2 sequences are SEHNR and FQNEAQ (reference sequence). Trimming shortened V by 5 bases and J by 6 bases, and 23 bases separated the two germline ends. CDR3 length: 16 residues.

The rearrangement links TRBV5-1 to TRBJ1-2; D uncertain. V shed 4 bases and J shed 8 bases, with 18 bases lying between them. The germline CDR1 and CDR2 sequences are SGHRS and YFSETQ. The CDR3 has 14 amino acids. As DNA, the CDR3 is TGCGCCAGCAGCCAGGCCGAGGGATCGCGGGGCTACACCTTC. It specifies CASSQAEGSRGYTF.

This clone has just one count. The chain recombines TRBV28 with TRBJ2-1; 13 bases are a match to TRBD2. The ends lost 4 bases at V and 6 bases at J; junction bases unmatched: 3. The length of the CDR3 is 15 residues. CDR1 and CDR2 (germline): MDHEN, SYDVKM. CDR3: CASSSGTSGTNEQFF. The CDR3 DNA reads as TGTGCCAGCAGTTCCGGGACTAGCGGGACCAATGAGCAGTTCTTC.

This clone was seen a few times. The rearrangement uses TRBV29-1 and TRBJ1-2; D call uncertain. The germline gives CDR1 SQVTM, CDR2 ANQGSEA. The V end lost 5 bases, the J end lost 0 bases, and 10 bases lay between the germline ends. There are 13 residues in the CDR3. CDR3 sequence (DNA): TGCAGCGTTCCCCAGAGCGCTAACTATGGCTACACCTTC. Translated: CSVPQSANYGYTF. The full variable domain, its missing parts supplied by reference TRBV29-1 and TRBJ1-2, is SAVISQKPSRDICQRGTSLTIQCQVDSQVTMMFWYRQQPGQSLTLIATANQGSEATYESGFVIDKFPISRPNLTFSTLTVSNMSPEDSSIYLCSVPQSANYGYTFGSGTRLTVV.

V gene TRBV18 combines with J gene TRBJ1-5, with TRBD1 matching over 7 bases. The CDR3 contains 18 residues. V lost 5 bases, J lost 2 bases, and 15 bases stayed unmatched. Germline CDR1 is KGHSH and CDR2 is LQKENI. The CDR3 DNA reads as TGTGCCAGCTCATCGCGTCGGACAGGCCAAAGCGGCAATCAGCCCCAGCATTTT. This encodes CASSSRRTGQSGNQPQHF.

This rearrangement joins TRBV6-1 to TRBJ2-6, with no clear D. The CDR3 runs 15 residues. Looked up from germline, CDR1 is MNHNS and CDR2 is SASEGT. V lost 10 bases to trimming and J lost 3 bases, with 16 bases between them. CDR3: CATSRGDYGANVLTF. CDR3 in DNA: TGTGCCACCTCACGAGGAGATTATGGGGCCAACGTCCTGACTTTC.